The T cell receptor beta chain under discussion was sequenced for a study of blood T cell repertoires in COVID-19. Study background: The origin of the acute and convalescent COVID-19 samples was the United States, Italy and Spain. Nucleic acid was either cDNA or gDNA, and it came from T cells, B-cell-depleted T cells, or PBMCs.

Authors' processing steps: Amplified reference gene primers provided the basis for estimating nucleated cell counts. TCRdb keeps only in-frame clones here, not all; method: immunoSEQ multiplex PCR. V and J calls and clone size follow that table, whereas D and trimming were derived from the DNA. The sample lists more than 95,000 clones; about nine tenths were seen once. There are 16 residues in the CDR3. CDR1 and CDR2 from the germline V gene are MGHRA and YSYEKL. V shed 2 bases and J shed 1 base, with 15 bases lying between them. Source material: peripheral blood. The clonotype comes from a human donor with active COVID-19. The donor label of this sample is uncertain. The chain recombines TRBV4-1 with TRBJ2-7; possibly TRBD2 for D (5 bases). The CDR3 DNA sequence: TGCGCCAGCAGCCAATTACTAGGGTCTGTTTCCTACGAGCAGTACTTC. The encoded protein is CASSQLLGSVSYEQYF.